These 11 T cell receptor beta chains were all obtained from the same sample, sequenced in a study of cytomegalovirus exposure and HLA in healthy donors. The primer mix had 60 Vbeta and 13 Jbeta primers. The assay was immunoSEQ multiplex PCR, and TCRdb's table has in-frame clones only and misses some. The table lists about 140,000 clones, around 82% of them singletons. Sequencing used PBMCs. The source is a man aged 18-30 years in good health and CMV-seropositive.

A word on this clone: The junction differs from germline at one of its ends, possibly a read error. V gene TRBV9 combines with J gene TRBJ1-1, with D perhaps matching TRBD1 (5 bases). The CDR3 totals 15 residues. Germline V CDR1 and CDR2: SGDLS, YYNGEE. The CDR3 protein is CASSVLGGVNAEAFF. In DNA form, the CDR3 reads TGTGCCAGCAGCGTTTTAGGAGGGGTGAACGCTGAAGCTTTCTTT.

The genes are TRBV18 and TRBJ1-1, with D hard to call. This CDR3 spans 15 amino acids. Germline assignment: CDR1 KGHSH and CDR2 LQKENI. V was trimmed by 4 bases and J by 0 bases, leaving 12 bases between them. CDR3 sequence: CASSLQTQMNTEAFF. CDR3 nucleotides: TGTGCCAGCTCACTCCAGACACAAATGAACACTGAAGCTTTCTTT.

The chain uses TRBV27 and TRBJ1-5, with 10 positions matching TRBD1. After removal of 4 bases from V and 6 bases from J, the junction contained 6 bases not matched to a gene. The CDR3 totals 15 residues. Germline lookup yields CDR1 MNHEY and CDR2 SMNVEV (reference sequence). The CDR3 protein is CASSYGTGEGQPQHF. DNA for the CDR3: TGTGCCAGCAGTTATGGGACAGGGGAGGGTCAGCCCCAGCATTTT.

The V call is TRBV7-8, the J call TRBJ1-4; D unclear. Trimming shortened V by 2 bases and J by 8 bases, and 21 bases separated the two germline ends. CDR3 length equals 17 residues. Germline V lookup: CDR1 SGHVS, CDR2 FQNEAQ. This CDR3 reads CASSLYPSFLLEEKLFF. CDR3 DNA sequence: TGTGCCAGCAGCTTATACCCTAGTTTTCTCTTAGAAGAAAAACTGTTTTTT.

The J gene is TRBJ1-4, the V gene TRBV6-5, with TRBD1 matching 9 bases. The CDR3 extends over 13 amino acids. V lost 8 bases and J lost 8; bases outside the gene matches: 6. From germline, CDR1 is MNHEY and CDR2 SVGAGI. DNA for the CDR3: TGTGCCAGCCAACGACAGGGGGGCGAAAAACTGTTTTTT. Residues: CASQRQGGEKLFF.

V gene TRBV19 combines with J gene TRBJ2-7; TRBD2 agrees at 8 bases. The CDR3 consists of 15 residues. V trimming: 3 bases; J trimming: 2 bases; junction bases outside the gene matches: 6. Germline V CDR1 and CDR2: LNHDA, SQIVND (reference sequence). The CDR3 nucleotides read TGTGCCAGTAGTATGGCGGGAGGCTCGACCTACGAGCAGTACTTC. It encodes CASSMAGGSTYEQYF.

This clone appeared a single time. This sequence joins TRBV28 and TRBJ2-3, with TRBD2 identical over 9 bases. With 5 bases clipped from V and 2 bases from J, the junction kept 14 bases outside the gene matches. CDR1 MDHEN and CDR2 SYDVKM come from the germline V gene. CDR3 size: 18 residues. CDR3 sequence (DNA): TGTGCCAGCAGTCAAGAGGACTTGAGGACTAGCGACACAGATACGCAGTATTTT. It is translated as CASSQEDLRTSDTDTQYF.

V is TRBV2 and J is TRBJ1-5, with unresolved D. Trimming shortened V by 2 bases and J by 0 bases, and 8 bases separated the two germline ends. The CDR3 runs 15 residues. Germline assignment: CDR1 SNHLY and CDR2 FYNNEI. CDR3 coding DNA: TGTGCCAGCAGTGAACAGGCGTTTAGCAATCAGCCCCAGCATTTT. This sequence encodes CASSEQAFSNQPQHF.

This clone was seen more than once but under ten times. The chain carries TRBV6-5 and TRBJ1-5, with D possibly being TRBD1 (6 bases). Germline V gene lookup returns CDR1 MNHEY and CDR2 SVGAGI. The length of the CDR3 is 14 residues. Trimming stripped 2 bases from V and 7 bases from J, with 12 bases between. CDR3 loop: CASSYDRLEQPQHF. The CDR3 bases are TGTGCCAGCAGTTACGACAGGTTGGAGCAGCCCCAGCATTTT.

The chain is built from TRBV5-1 and TRBJ2-7; TRBD2 aligns across 11 bases. This CDR3 is 20 amino acids long. Germline V lookup: CDR1 SGHRS, CDR2 YFSETQ. The trim removed 4 bases at V and 0 bases at J, leaving 18 bases unmatched. Written as DNA, the CDR3 is TGCGCCAGCAGCGGAAGTACGGGACTAGCGGAATCTTTCAGCTCCTACGAGCAGTACTTC. This encodes CASSGSTGLAESFSSYEQYF.

This clone is a singleton in its sample. The chain has TRBV30 and TRBJ1-4; D is uncertain. The CDR3 has 11 amino acids. CDR1 and CDR2 (germline): GTSNPN, SVGIG (reference sequence). Trimming pared 4 bases from V and 11 bases from J, leaving 11 bases between. CDR3 in amino acids: CAWTRENKLFF. CDR3 DNA: TGTGCCTGGACTAGGGAGAACAAACTGTTTTTT.